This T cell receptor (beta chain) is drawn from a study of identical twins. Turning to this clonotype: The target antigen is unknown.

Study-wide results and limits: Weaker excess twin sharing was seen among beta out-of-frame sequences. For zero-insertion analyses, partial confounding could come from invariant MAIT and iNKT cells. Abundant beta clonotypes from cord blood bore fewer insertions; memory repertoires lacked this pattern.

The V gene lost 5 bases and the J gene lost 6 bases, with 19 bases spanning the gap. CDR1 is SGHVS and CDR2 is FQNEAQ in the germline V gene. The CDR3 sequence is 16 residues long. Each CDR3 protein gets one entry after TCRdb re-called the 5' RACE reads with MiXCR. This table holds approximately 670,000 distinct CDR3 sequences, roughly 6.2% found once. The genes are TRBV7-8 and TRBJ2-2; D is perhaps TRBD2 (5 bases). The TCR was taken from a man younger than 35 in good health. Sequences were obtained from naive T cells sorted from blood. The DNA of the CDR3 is TGTGCCAGCAGCATTGGTGGACTCCCCTCCGCCGGGGAGCTGTTTTTT. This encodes CASSIGGLPSAGELFF. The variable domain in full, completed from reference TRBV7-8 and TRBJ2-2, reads GAGVSQSPRYKVAKRGQDVALRCDPISGHVSLFWYQQALGQGPEFLTYFQNEAQLDKSGLPSDRFFAERPEGSVSTLKIQRTQQEDSAVYLCASSIGGLPSAGELFFGEGSRLTVL.